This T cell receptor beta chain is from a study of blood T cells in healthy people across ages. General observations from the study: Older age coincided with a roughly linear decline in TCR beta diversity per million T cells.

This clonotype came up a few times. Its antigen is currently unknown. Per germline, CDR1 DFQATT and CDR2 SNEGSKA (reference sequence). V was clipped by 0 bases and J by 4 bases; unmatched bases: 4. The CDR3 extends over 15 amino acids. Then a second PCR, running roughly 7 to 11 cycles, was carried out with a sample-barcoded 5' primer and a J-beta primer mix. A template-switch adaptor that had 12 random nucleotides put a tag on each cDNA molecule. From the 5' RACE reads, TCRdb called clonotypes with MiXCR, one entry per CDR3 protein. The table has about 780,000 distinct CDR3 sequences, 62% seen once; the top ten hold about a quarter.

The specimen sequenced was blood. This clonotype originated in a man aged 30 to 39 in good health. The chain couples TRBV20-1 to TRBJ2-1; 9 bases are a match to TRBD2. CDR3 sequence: CSARDRSGGYNEQFF. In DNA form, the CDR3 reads TGCAGTGCTAGAGATCGGAGCGGGGGGTACAATGAGCAGTTCTTC.